This T cell receptor (beta chain) stems from a study of a mutant IDH1 vaccine in newly diagnosed glioma. Trimming pared 0 bases from V and 5 bases from J, leaving 20 bases between. The CDR3 spans 18 residues. Germline CDR1 MGHRA, CDR2 YSYEKL. Notes on the study in general: Pseudoprogression seemed unlinked to shifts in top peripheral T cell clonotypes.

Time point here: week 11, during vaccination. Topical imiquimod was applied with each vaccine dose, which held 300 ug of mutant IDH1 20-mer peptide. A word on this clone: Its antigen remains unidentified.

The data were produced by immunoSEQ multiplex PCR, yet TCRdb's version contains in-frame clones alone and is incomplete. The sample holds 34,000 or so clones; around 78% are singletons and the top ten take around 24%. The chain couples TRBV4-1 to TRBJ2-1; D may be TRBD1 (5 bases). The starting material was PBMCs, obtained from a glioma patient whose treatment included an IDH1 peptide vaccine. The TCR comes from a man younger than 45 with glioma. In DNA form, the CDR3 reads TGCGCCAGCAGCCAAGAATTCAGGGTAAGAGTGCGCGACAATGAGCAGTTCTTC. It yields the protein CASSQEFRVRVRDNEQFF.